The present T cell receptor (beta chain) was sequenced within a study of Graves' ophthalmopathy and Graves' hyperthyroidism. In the case of this clonotype: Its cognate antigen is unknown.

V trimming: 5 bases; J trimming: 6 bases; junction bases outside the gene matches: 6. This CDR3 has 13 residues. CDR1 KGHSH and CDR2 LQKENI come from the germline V gene. From RNA, the CDR3 regions of TCR beta chains were amplified and sequenced. HTBI-primed first-round RT-PCR preceded second-round multiplex PCR. One entry per CDR3 protein, called by TCRdb with MiXCR from the multiplex PCR reads. The data hold about 390,000 distinct CDR3 sequences, with approximately 18% observed a single time. Findings and limits, study-wide: Detection in blood was also observed for most expanded thyroid clonotypes above 0.001 frequency.

The sequence was obtained from an adult woman with stable Graves' hyperthyroidism. The rearrangement links TRBV18 to TRBJ2-7, with TRBD1 identical over 8 bases. Sequenced input: peripheral blood. CDR3 amino acids: CASSGQGGSEQYF. The CDR3 DNA is TGTGCCAGCTCAGGACAGGGTGGGAGCGAGCAGTACTTC. Full variable domain (remainder filled in from reference TRBV18 and TRBJ2-7): NAGVMQNPRHLVRRRGQEARLRCSPMKGHSHVYWYRQLPEEGLKFMVYLQKENIIDESGMPKERFSAEFPKEGPSILRIQQVVRGDSAAYFCASSGQGGSEQYFGPGTRLTVT.